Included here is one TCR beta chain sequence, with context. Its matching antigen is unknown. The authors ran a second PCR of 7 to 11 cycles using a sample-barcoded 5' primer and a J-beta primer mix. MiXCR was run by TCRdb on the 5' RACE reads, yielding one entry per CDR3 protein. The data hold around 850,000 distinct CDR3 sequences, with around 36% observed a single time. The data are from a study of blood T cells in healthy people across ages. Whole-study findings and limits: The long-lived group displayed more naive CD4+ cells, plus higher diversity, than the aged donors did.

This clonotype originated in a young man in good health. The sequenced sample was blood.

The CDR3 bases are TGTGCCAGCAGTTTATTTGCGGGGGACACCCTCCCGTCGGATACGCAGTATTTT. Its protein product is CASSLFAGDTLPSDTQYF. V usage is TRBV27 and J usage is TRBJ2-3; perhaps TRBD2 as D (7 bases). The CDR3 loop spans 18 amino acids. Between the trimmed V and J ends, which lost 1 base and 6 bases, there was a span of 23 bases. CDR1 and CDR2 (germline): MNHEY, SMNVEV (reference sequence).